This is a list of T cell receptor beta chains from one sample in a study of tumour-infiltrating T cells in Burkitt lymphoma. Data came from immunoSEQ multiplex PCR; TCRdb stores just in-frame clones and leaves some out. The sample carries 43,000 or so clones, less than 40% recorded once. The sequenced material came from tumor tissue. Receptors originate from a human donor with Burkitt lymphoma. Each CDR3 is given with its conserved first and last residue. A D gene is named only where the DNA matches it firmly. Some rows mark clone size as missing; the rest say once, few, many or name a class of expanded clone.

d_call: TRBD2
clone_size: once
v_call: TRBV6-5
j_call: TRBJ2-1
cdr3_length: 14
cdr3_aa: CASQIAGVNNEQFF
cdr3_nt: TGTGCCAGCCAGATAGCGGGGGTTAACAATGAGCAGTTCTTC

d_call: NA
clone_size: NA
v_call: TRBV5-8
j_call: TRBJ1-5
cdr3_length: 13
cdr3_aa: CASRRNGQQPQHF
cdr3_nt: TGTGCCAGCAGGCGAAACGGCCAGCAGCCCCAGCATTTT

d_call: NA
clone_size: NA
v_call: TRBV4-2
j_call: TRBJ1-3
cdr3_length: 17
cdr3_aa: CASSQGRNGGPGNTIYF
cdr3_nt: TGTGCCAGCAGCCAAGGAAGGAATGGGGGCCCTGGAAACACCATATATTTT

d_call: TRBD1
clone_size: NA
v_call: TRBV7-3
j_call: TRBJ2-5
cdr3_length: 13
cdr3_aa: CASSLDRAETQYF
cdr3_nt: TGTGCCAGCAGCTTAGACAGGGCTGAGACCCAGTACTTC

d_call: NA
clone_size: once
v_call: TRBV4-3
j_call: TRBJ1-6
cdr3_length: 13
cdr3_aa: CASSQAGGSPLHF
cdr3_nt: TGCGCCAGCAGCCAAGCGGGGGGTTCACCCCTCCACTTT

d_call: NA
clone_size: NA
v_call: TRBV5-4
j_call: TRBJ2-7
cdr3_length: 13
cdr3_aa: CASSLRPEYEQYF
cdr3_nt: TGTGCCAGCAGCTTACGGCCAGAATACGAGCAGTACTTC

d_call: NA
clone_size: NA
v_call: TRBV10-3
j_call: TRBJ2-3
cdr3_length: 14
cdr3_aa: CAASSANPPDTQYF
cdr3_nt: TGTGCCGCATCTAGCGCCAACCCCCCAGATACGCAGTATTTT

d_call: NA
clone_size: NA
v_call: TRBV19
j_call: TRBJ1-2
cdr3_length: 14
cdr3_aa: CASSIKGVYYGYTF
cdr3_nt: TGTGCCAGTAGTATCAAGGGGGTATACTATGGCTACACCTTC

d_call: TRBD1
clone_size: NA
v_call: TRBV6-6
j_call: TRBJ1-1
cdr3_length: 16
cdr3_aa: CASRKTGTGVVTEAFF
cdr3_nt: TGTGCCAGCAGGAAAACCGGGACAGGGGTAGTCACTGAAGCTTTCTTT

d_call: TRBD1
clone_size: few
v_call: TRBV15
j_call: TRBJ2-2
cdr3_length: 17
cdr3_aa: CATSRMTGAVNTGELFF
cdr3_nt: TGTGCCACCAGCAGGATGACAGGGGCGGTGAACACCGGGGAGCTGTTTTTT

d_call: NA
clone_size: NA
v_call: TRBV27
j_call: TRBJ1-2
cdr3_length: 13
cdr3_aa: CASRATGNYGYTF
cdr3_nt: TGTGCCAGCAGAGCTACAGGGAACTATGGCTACACCTTC

d_call: NA
clone_size: few
v_call: TRBV15
j_call: TRBJ1-2
cdr3_length: 16
cdr3_aa: CATRGPGLIANYGYTF
cdr3_nt: TGTGCCACCAGGGGCCCCGGTTTAATCGCTAACTATGGCTACACCTTC

d_call: TRBD1
clone_size: few
v_call: TRBV11-2
j_call: TRBJ2-4
cdr3_length: 16
cdr3_aa: CASSRTGEGAKNIQYF
cdr3_nt: TGTGCCAGCAGCCGAACAGGGGAAGGGGCCAAAAACATTCAGTACTTC

d_call: NA
clone_size: NA
v_call: TRBV5-4
j_call: TRBJ2-2
cdr3_length: 16
cdr3_aa: CASSFGGRGDTGELFF
cdr3_nt: TGTGCCAGCAGCTTTGGGGGCAGGGGGGACACCGGGGAGCTGTTTTTT

d_call: NA
clone_size: NA
v_call: TRBV19
j_call: TRBJ1-5
cdr3_length: 17
cdr3_aa: CASSILVRRAGNQPQHF
cdr3_nt: TGTGCCAGTAGTATTTTGGTTCGAAGGGCAGGGAATCAGCCCCAGCATTTT

d_call: NA
clone_size: few
v_call: TRBV7-9
j_call: TRBJ2-6
cdr3_length: 18
cdr3_aa: CASSLTPRRSSGANVLTF
cdr3_nt: TGTGCCAGCAGCTTAACCCCTCGACGGTCCTCTGGGGCCAACGTCCTGACTTTC

d_call: NA
clone_size: few
v_call: TRBV30
j_call: TRBJ1-1
cdr3_length: 13
cdr3_aa: CAWSSTWRTEAFF
cdr3_nt: TGTGCCTGGAGTTCCACATGGAGGACTGAAGCTTTCTTT

d_call: NA
clone_size: few
v_call: TRBV5-1
j_call: TRBJ2-2
cdr3_length: 14
cdr3_aa: CASSRGTGEGELFF
cdr3_nt: TGCGCCAGCAGCCGCGGGACCGGGGAGGGGGAGCTGTTTTTT

d_call: NA
clone_size: once
v_call: TRBV7-2
j_call: TRBJ2-1
cdr3_length: 15
cdr3_aa: CASSPAGSSYNEQFF
cdr3_nt: TGTGCCAGCAGCCCGGCTGGTAGCTCCTACAATGAGCAGTTCTTC

d_call: TRBD1
clone_size: NA
v_call: TRBV25-1
j_call: TRBJ1-2
cdr3_length: 14
cdr3_aa: CASSGGTGPYGYTF
cdr3_nt: TGTGCCAGCAGCGGTGGGACAGGGCCCTATGGCTACACCTTC

d_call: TRBD1
clone_size: few
v_call: TRBV27
j_call: TRBJ1-4
cdr3_length: 15
cdr3_aa: CASSYGTATNEKLFF
cdr3_nt: TGTGCCAGCAGTTATGGGACAGCAACTAATGAAAAACTGTTTTTT

d_call: NA
clone_size: few
v_call: TRBV29-1
j_call: TRBJ2-7
cdr3_length: 14
cdr3_aa: CSVSQGAGAYEQYF
cdr3_nt: TGCAGCGTCTCACAGGGTGCGGGAGCCTACGAGCAGTACTTC

d_call: NA
clone_size: few
v_call: TRBV15
j_call: TRBJ1-5
cdr3_length: 13
cdr3_aa: CATSRDRDQPQHF
cdr3_nt: TGTGCCACCAGCAGAGATAGGGATCAGCCCCAGCATTTT

d_call: NA
clone_size: NA
v_call: TRBV7-9
j_call: TRBJ1-2
cdr3_length: 13
cdr3_aa: CASSLDSGPGYTF
cdr3_nt: TGTGCCAGCAGCTTAGATTCGGGACCGGGCTACACCTTC

d_call: NA
clone_size: NA
v_call: TRBV9
j_call: TRBJ2-3
cdr3_length: 15
cdr3_aa: CASSVGQGSTDTQYF
cdr3_nt: TGTGCCAGCAGCGTCGGTCAGGGCAGCACAGATACGCAGTATTTT

d_call: TRBD1
clone_size: few
v_call: TRBV27
j_call: TRBJ1-5
cdr3_length: 13
cdr3_aa: CASRGQGSQPQHF
cdr3_nt: TGTGCCAGCAGGGGACAGGGAAGTCAGCCCCAGCATTTT

d_call: TRBD2
clone_size: NA
v_call: TRBV7-2
j_call: TRBJ2-3
cdr3_length: 15
cdr3_aa: CASSHITGLTDTQYF
cdr3_nt: TGTGCCAGCAGTCACATTACGGGACTAACAGATACGCAGTATTTT

d_call: NA
clone_size: few
v_call: TRBV7-8
j_call: TRBJ1-1
cdr3_length: 15
cdr3_aa: CASSGAWDSNTEAFF
cdr3_nt: TGTGCCAGCAGCGGGGCGTGGGATTCGAACACTGAAGCTTTCTTT

d_call: TRBD1
clone_size: NA
v_call: TRBV2
j_call: TRBJ2-1
cdr3_length: 14
cdr3_aa: CASSGQGAGDEQFF
cdr3_nt: TGTGCCAGCAGTGGACAGGGGGCGGGAGATGAGCAGTTCTTC

d_call: NA
clone_size: few
v_call: TRBV5-1
j_call: TRBJ1-2
cdr3_length: 14
cdr3_aa: CASSLAGFGLGYTF
cdr3_nt: TGCGCCAGCAGCTTAGCAGGGTTTGGCCTCGGCTACACCTTC

d_call: NA
clone_size: NA
v_call: TRBV11-3
j_call: TRBJ2-3
cdr3_length: 12
cdr3_aa: CASSLGSDTQYF
cdr3_nt: TGTGCCAGCAGCTTAGGGTCCGATACGCAGTATTTT

d_call: NA
clone_size: few
v_call: TRBV15
j_call: TRBJ1-3
cdr3_length: 16
cdr3_aa: CATSPEGGDRGNTIYF
cdr3_nt: TGTGCCACCAGCCCCGAGGGAGGGGATAGGGGAAACACCATATATTTT

d_call: NA
clone_size: few
v_call: TRBV2
j_call: TRBJ2-5
cdr3_length: 15
cdr3_aa: CASLPSVPVGETQYF
cdr3_nt: TGTGCCAGTCTCCCCTCTGTTCCGGTAGGGGAGACCCAGTACTTC

d_call: NA
clone_size: NA
v_call: TRBV5-4
j_call: TRBJ2-2
cdr3_length: 13
cdr3_aa: CASSKTNTGELFF
cdr3_nt: TGTGCCAGCAGCAAAACGAACACCGGGGAGCTGTTTTTT

d_call: NA
clone_size: NA
v_call: TRBV19
j_call: TRBJ2-5
cdr3_length: 16
cdr3_aa: CASSIGGGLYQETQYF
cdr3_nt: TGTGCCAGTAGTATAGGTGGGGGGTTGTACCAAGAGACCCAGTACTTC

d_call: TRBD2
clone_size: NA
v_call: TRBV2
j_call: TRBJ2-6
cdr3_length: 13
cdr3_aa: CASSVDSGGDLTF
cdr3_nt: TGTGCCAGCAGTGTTGATTCGGGAGGGGACCTGACTTTC

d_call: NA
clone_size: few
v_call: TRBV5-4
j_call: TRBJ1-2
cdr3_length: 12
cdr3_aa: CASSRVGYGYTF
cdr3_nt: TGTGCCAGCAGCCGGGTAGGCTATGGCTACACCTTC

d_call: NA
clone_size: NA
v_call: TRBV29-1
j_call: TRBJ1-2
cdr3_length: 15
cdr3_aa: CSASPGAYSSYGYTF
cdr3_nt: TGCAGCGCCTCTCCAGGGGCCTATTCCAGCTATGGCTACACCTTC

d_call: NA
clone_size: few
v_call: TRBV18
j_call: TRBJ2-6
cdr3_length: 17
cdr3_aa: CASSPRVPVAGANVLTF
cdr3_nt: TGTGCCAGCTCACCTAGGGTCCCAGTGGCTGGGGCCAACGTCCTGACTTTC